The clone carrying this T cell receptor (beta chain) occurred a few times. This specimen belongs to a study of blood T cell repertoires in COVID-19. Germline CDR1 reads MNHNS; CDR2 reads SASEGT. CDR3 size: 15 residues. V gave up 2 bases and J gave up 2 bases, with 12 bases separating them. The table came from immunoSEQ multiplex PCR; TCRdb's copy has only in-frame clones and leaves some out. The sample yields 340,000 or so clones, about 83% seen once. This chain connects TRBV6-1 to TRBJ1-2, with D uncertain. Sequenced input: peripheral blood. The sequence derives from a man between 25 and 39 years old with active or convalescent COVID-19. The DNA of the CDR3 is TGTGCCAGCAGTGAATTCCGAGGGCAGAACTATGGCTACACCTTC. Residues: CASSEFRGQNYGYTF.